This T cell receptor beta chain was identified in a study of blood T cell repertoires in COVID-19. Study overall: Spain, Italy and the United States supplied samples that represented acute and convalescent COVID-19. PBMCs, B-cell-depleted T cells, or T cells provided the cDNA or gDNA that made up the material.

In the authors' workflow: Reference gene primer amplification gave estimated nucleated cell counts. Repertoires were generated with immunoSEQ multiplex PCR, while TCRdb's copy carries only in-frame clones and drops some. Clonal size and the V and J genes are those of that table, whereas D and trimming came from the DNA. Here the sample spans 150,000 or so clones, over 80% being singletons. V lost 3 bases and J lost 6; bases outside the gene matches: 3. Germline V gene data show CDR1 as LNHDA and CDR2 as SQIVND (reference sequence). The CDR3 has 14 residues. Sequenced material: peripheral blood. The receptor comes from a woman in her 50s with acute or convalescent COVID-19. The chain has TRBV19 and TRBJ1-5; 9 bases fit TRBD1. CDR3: CASSMTGGAQPQHF. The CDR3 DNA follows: TGTGCCAGTAGTATGACAGGGGGGGCTCAGCCCCAGCATTTT.